This T cell receptor beta chain was sequenced in a study of cytomegalovirus exposure and HLA in healthy donors. As concerns this clone: The antigen is unknown.

The junction had 6 bases not matched to a gene; V was cut back by 3 bases and J by 6 bases. The CDR3 sequence is 15 residues long. Germline CDR1 is LNHNV and CDR2 is YYDKDF (reference sequence). Study results and caveats: A previous analysis found most TCR beta V segments productive roughly 90% or roughly 30% of the time. Other equally common chains were less clonally expanded than HLA-associated TCR beta chains, a later analysis showed. Another analysis was done later, and it associated 16,951 TCR beta sequences with HLA alleles at 0.05 false discovery rate.

It was with 60 Vbeta and 13 Jbeta primers that the PCR ran. Assay: immunoSEQ multiplex PCR; the TCRdb copy retains only in-frame clones and omits some. The table has approximately 150,000 clones, roughly four fifths seen once. This sequence was found in a man aged 45 to 65 in good health and CMV-seropositive. Sequencing was done on a sample of PBMCs. V and J are TRBV15 and TRBJ1-5; 9 bases map to TRBD1. The CDR3, as DNA: TGTGCCACCAGCAGGGACAGGGGAAACAGTCAGCCCCAGCATTTT. Amino acid sequence: CATSRDRGNSQPQHF.